The present T cell receptor beta chain was sequenced within a study of cytomegalovirus exposure and HLA in healthy donors. Notes on the study in general: Across donors, most TCRs were seen rarely, yet some public ones were widespread. Accurate HLA-A and HLA-B prediction from TCR beta sequences was reported for most subjects.

PCR employed 60 Vbeta and 13 Jbeta primers. In the authors' workflow: An analysis that came later counted some 81 million unique TCR beta chains, around 12 million shared. Produced via immunoSEQ multiplex PCR; TCRdb's table is partial and in-frame only. That table supplies the V and J calls and clone size; D and trimming were determined from the DNA. The sample yields fewer than 250,000 clones, 76% seen once. The CDR3 extends over 16 amino acids. Trimming removed 2 bases at V and 5 bases at J, with 13 bases between. Germline V gene data show CDR1 as MNHEY and CDR2 as SVGAGI. About this clone itself: Its cognate antigen is unknown.

Material for sequencing was PBMCs. The chain is built from TRBV6-5 and TRBJ1-6; D perhaps matches TRBD1 (6 bases). This TCR was sampled from a man aged 18 to 30 in good health and CMV-seronegative. CDR3 sequence (DNA): TGTGCCAGCAGTTACGGGGCAGGGGCAAATAATTCACCCCTCCACTTT. Translating it yields CASSYGAGANNSPLHF.